This T cell receptor (beta chain) was recorded in a study of siplizumab effects on memory and regulatory T cells. The data were produced by immunoSEQ multiplex PCR, yet TCRdb's version contains in-frame clones alone and is incomplete. In the table there are tens of thousands of clones, roughly 97% of which are singletons. V was shortened by 1 base and J by 5 bases, with 3 bases between the two germline ends. Germline V gene sequence: CDR1 SGHVS, CDR2 FNYEAQ. This CDR3 region has 12 residues. Sequences were generated from unstimulated naive, memory, effector memory and TEMRA subsets in a few donor pairs.

The source is a human donor in good health. The J gene is TRBJ2-1, the V gene TRBV7-6; no reliable D call. The sequenced sample consisted of naive CD4+ T cells sorted from blood. DNA of the CDR3: TGTGCCAGCAGCTTAGAGAACAATGAGCAGTTCTTC. It yields the protein CASSLENNEQFF. The full variable domain, in which reference TRBV7-6 and TRBJ2-1 provide the parts outside the CDR3, is GAGVSQSPRYKVTKRGQDVALRCDPISGHVSLYWYRQALGQGPEFLTYFNYEAQQDKSGLPNDRFSAERPEGSISTLTIQRTEQRDSAMYRCASSLENNEQFFGPGTRLTVL.